This TCR beta chain derives from a study of blood T cell repertoires in COVID-19. Whole-study context: From T cells, B-cell-depleted T cells, or PBMCs came the material, which was cDNA or gDNA.

Under the authors' procedure: Amplified reference gene primers provided the basis for estimating nucleated cell counts. Profiling relied on immunoSEQ multiplex PCR, and the TCRdb table lists in-frame clones only, not all of them. The V and J calls and clone size are taken from that table; D and trimming were inferred from the DNA. Of 130,000 to 150,000 clones listed, roughly 77% were seen once; the top ten hold 4% to 5%. This CDR3 has 14 residues. The V gene's germline CDR1 is SGHNT and CDR2 YYREEE (reference sequence). Trimming removed 3 bases at V and 5 bases at J, with 14 bases between. The sample was peripheral blood. This sequence was found in a woman aged 70-85 years with COVID-19, enrolled during active disease. The chain is built from TRBV5-4 and TRBJ1-1; possible D gene TRBD1, 6 bases. The chain's CDR3 is CASSWLTGGTEAFF. For the CDR3, the DNA is TGTGCCAGCAGCTGGCTGACAGGTGGGACTGAAGCTTTCTTT. Combining the CDR3 with reference TRBV5-4 and TRBJ1-1 gives the whole variable domain ETGVTQSPTHLIKTRGQQVTLRCSSQSGHNTVSWYQQALGQGPQFIFQYYREEENGRGNFPPRFSGLQFPNYSSELNVNALELDDSALYLCASSWLTGGTEAFFGQGTRLTVV.